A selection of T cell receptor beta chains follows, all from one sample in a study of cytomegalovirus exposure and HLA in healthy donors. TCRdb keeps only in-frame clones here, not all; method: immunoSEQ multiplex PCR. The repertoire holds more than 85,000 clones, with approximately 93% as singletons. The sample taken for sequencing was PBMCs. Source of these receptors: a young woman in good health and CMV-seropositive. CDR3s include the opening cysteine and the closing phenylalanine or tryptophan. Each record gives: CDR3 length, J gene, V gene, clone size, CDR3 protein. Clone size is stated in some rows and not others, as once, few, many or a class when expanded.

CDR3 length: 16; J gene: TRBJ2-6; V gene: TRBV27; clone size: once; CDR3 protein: CASSGQGVAGANVLTF
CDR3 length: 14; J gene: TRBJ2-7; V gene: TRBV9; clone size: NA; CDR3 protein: CASSPGQNSYEQYF
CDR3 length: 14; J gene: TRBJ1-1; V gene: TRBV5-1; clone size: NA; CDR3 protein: CASSLTEINTEAFF
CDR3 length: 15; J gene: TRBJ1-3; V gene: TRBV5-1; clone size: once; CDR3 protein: CASSPGLFSGNTIYF
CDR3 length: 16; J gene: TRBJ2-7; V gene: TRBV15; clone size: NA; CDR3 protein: CATSRAIGGAPYEQYF
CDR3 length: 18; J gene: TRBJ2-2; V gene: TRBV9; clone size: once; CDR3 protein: CASSAGLAGGLFTGELFF
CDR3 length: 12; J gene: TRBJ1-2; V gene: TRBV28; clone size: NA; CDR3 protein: CASSDPTHGYTF
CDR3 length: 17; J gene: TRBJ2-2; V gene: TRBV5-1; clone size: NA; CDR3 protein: CASSLVAGLANTGELFF
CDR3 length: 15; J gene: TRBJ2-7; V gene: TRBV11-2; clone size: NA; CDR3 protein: CASSLEAGKTYEQYF
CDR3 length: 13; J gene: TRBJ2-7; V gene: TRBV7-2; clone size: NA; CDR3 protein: CASSIQGGDEQYF